One and the same sample provided the 9 T cell receptor beta chains below, sequenced in a study of shared clonotypes between healthy human individuals. Here immunoSEQ multiplex PCR was the method, and the copy in TCRdb shows in-frame clones only, minus some. Of roughly 2.4 million clones in the sample, about 94% were seen once. The material sequenced was naive CD4+ T cells sorted from blood. The sample's subset: CD45RA+ positively selected. The receptors stem from a young man in good health.

The chain couples TRBV7-9 to TRBJ2-7; D gene ambiguous. The CDR3 covers 15 residues. CDR1 is SEHNR, CDR2 FQNEAQ, per germline (reference sequence). The ends were cut back, 6 bases at V and 0 bases at J, with 15 bases in the middle. The CDR3 loop reads CASSKKGGGSYEQYF. The CDR3, as DNA: TGTGCCAGCAGTAAAAAGGGCGGCGGCTCCTACGAGCAGTACTTC.

The DNA of the CDR3 is TGTGCCTGGAGTGTACGTGGGTTAGGTGAAAAACTGTTTTTT. Encoded protein: CAWSVRGLGEKLFF. V gene TRBV30 combines with J gene TRBJ1-4; D gene unclear. CDR1 and CDR2 from the germline V gene are GTSNPN and SVGIG (reference sequence). The CDR3 is 14 amino acids. Deletions cut 0 bases from V and 7 bases from J, with 12 bases between.

Of note for this clone: A read error may account for a junction end that differs from germline. The same CDR3 also results from other DNA sequences found in this sample. The gene calls are TRBV20-1 and TRBJ2-1; D is perhaps TRBD1 or TRBD2 (5 bases each). Germline CDR1 is DFQATT and CDR2 is SNEGSKA (reference sequence). The CDR3 length is 10 residues. This CDR3 is CSARGDEQFF. The CDR3 region has the DNA TGCAGTGCGAGAGGGGATGAGCAGTTCTTC.

In this sample, this clone turned up a few times. The genes are TRBV5-6 and TRBJ1-1; D gene ambiguous. Germline CDR1 SGHDT, CDR2 YYEEEE. V lost 6 bases to trimming and J lost 4 bases, with 16 bases between them. CDR3 size: 14 residues. The CDR3 here is CASTFGSKSTEAFF. CDR3 bases: TGTGCCAGCACGTTCGGATCAAAGTCCACTGAAGCTTTCTTT.

The chain employs TRBV18 and TRBJ1-2; the D gene is possibly TRBD1 (6 bases). CDR1 is KGHSH and CDR2 is LQKENI in the germline V gene. This CDR3 contains 15 residues. The germline V and J ends were trimmed by 5 bases and 7 bases, with 20 bases remaining between them. The CDR3 nucleotides read TGTGCCAGCTCAAAGCAGGGACAAGGCTACGGTGGCTACACCTTC. Protein: CASSKQGQGYGGYTF.

The chain has TRBV9 and TRBJ2-2; 14 bases line up with TRBD2. The CDR3 spans 16 residues. Trimming at V came to 3 bases and at J to 7 bases, leaving 5 bases not matched to a gene. Germline V gene lookup returns CDR1 SGDLS and CDR2 YYNGEE. The DNA of the CDR3 is TGTGCCAGCAGCGCGGGACTAGCGGGAGATGGCGGGGAGCTGTTTTTT. Translation gives CASSAGLAGDGGELFF.

The V gene is TRBV4-1, the J gene TRBJ2-2, with D possibly matching TRBD2 (5 bases). V was cut by 7 bases and J by 6 bases, with 15 bases left in between. In germline, CDR1 is MGHRA, CDR2 YSYEKL. The CDR3 has 14 residues. CDR3 DNA sequence: TGCGCCAGCACGTTAAAACTAGTTCCCGGGGAGCTGTTTTTT. Its translation is CASTLKLVPGELFF.

The table lists this clone with a count of one. DNA for the CDR3: TGTGCCAGCAGAGTGGGACGTAAGACCGCCGGGGAGCTGTTTTTT. Its protein is CASRVGRKTAGELFF. The chain combines TRBV6-5 with TRBJ2-2, with D possibly called TRBD1 or TRBD2 (5 bases each). CDR1 is MNHEY and CDR2 is SVGAGI in the germline V gene. V was clipped by 6 bases and J by 6 bases, with 17 bases between them. The CDR3 sequence is 15 residues long.

The chain is built from TRBV18 and TRBJ2-7, with 10 bases matching TRBD1. Trimming took 8 bases from V and 7 from J; bases not matched to a gene: 11. Germline V gene lookup returns CDR1 KGHSH and CDR2 LQKENI. The CDR3 totals 14 residues. In DNA, the CDR3 is TGTGCCAGCACGCCAGGGACAGGGGTACGAGAGCAGTACTTC. Its protein is CASTPGTGVREQYF. The complete variable domain, with remaining parts taken from reference TRBV18 and TRBJ2-7, reads NAGVMQNPRHLVRRRGQEARLRCSPMKGHSHVYWYRQLPEEGLKFMVYLQKENIIDESGMPKERFSAEFPKEGPSILRIQQVVRGDSAAYFCASTPGTGVREQYFGPGTRLTVT.